The 3 T cell receptor beta chains below were found in one sample sequenced in a study of cytomegalovirus exposure and HLA in healthy donors. 13 Jbeta primers and 60 Vbeta primers were used for the PCR. Sequencing was performed with immunoSEQ multiplex PCR; in TCRdb, only in-frame clones are kept and a portion is missing. The sample yields about 130,000 clones, around 83% seen once. Sequenced input: PBMCs. These receptors were collected from a girl aged 2-10 years in good health and CMV-seronegative.

This clone was found once. The V call is TRBV5-8, the J call TRBJ2-1; D is uncertain. This CDR3 region has 15 residues. The germline gives CDR1 SGHTS, CDR2 YDEGEE. V gave up 0 bases and J gave up 2 bases, with 9 bases separating them. This CDR3 is CASSLVEPPYNEQFF. The CDR3 DNA sequence: TGTGCCAGCAGCTTGGTAGAGCCTCCCTACAATGAGCAGTTCTTC.

The V call is TRBV19, the J call TRBJ1-5, with TRBD1 matching over 7 bases. Germline V gene data show CDR1 as LNHDA and CDR2 as SQIVND (reference sequence). The length of the CDR3 is 19 residues. With V trimmed by 7 bases and J by 0 bases, 18 bases remained unmatched. CDR3 residues: CASTPPLGGDLYSNQPQHF. As DNA, the CDR3 is TGTGCCAGTACCCCACCCTTAGGGGGCGACCTTTATAGCAATCAGCCCCAGCATTTT.

V is TRBV27 and J is TRBJ1-2, with 7 nucleotides matching TRBD1. Germline V lookup: CDR1 MNHEY, CDR2 SMNVEV (reference sequence). This CDR3 has 15 residues. V gave up 0 bases and J gave up 2 bases; unmatched junction bases: 3. CDR3 loop: CASSLSGRGNYGYTF. The CDR3 bases are TGTGCCAGCAGTTTATCGGGCAGGGGGAACTATGGCTACACCTTC.